Shown below are 27 T cell receptor beta chains from a single sample sequenced in a study of blood T cell repertoires in COVID-19. Clones were sequenced by immunoSEQ multiplex PCR, and TCRdb holds only the in-frame ones, with some missing. The sample holds tens of thousands of clones, 90% seen once. Specimen: peripheral blood. The receptors derive from a man between 50 and 59 years old with COVID-19, enrolled during active disease.

The chain has TRBV11-3 and TRBJ1-4; a possible D gene is TRBD1 (5 bases). The V gene's germline CDR1 is SGHNT and CDR2 YENEEA. The CDR3 contains 15 residues. V lost 2 bases, J lost 6 bases, and 13 bases lay in between. This CDR3 is CASSLRGQGYEKLFF. Here the CDR3 DNA reads TGTGCCAGCAGCTTAAGGGGCCAGGGTTATGAAAAACTGTTTTTT.

The chain uses TRBV18 and TRBJ1-1, with a weak D call TRBD1 (6 bases). The V gene lost 3 bases and the J gene lost 3 bases, with 17 bases spanning the gap. Germline lookup yields CDR1 KGHSH and CDR2 LQKENI. CDR3 length: 16 residues. CDR3: CASSPTGPNSDTEAFF. DNA for the CDR3: TGTGCCAGCTCACCGACAGGACCGAACTCGGACACTGAAGCTTTCTTT.

The V and J genes are TRBV11-3 and TRBJ1-2; TRBD1 matches 7 bases. The V gene's germline CDR1 is SGHNT and CDR2 YENEEA. The trim removed 3 bases at V and 8 bases at J, leaving 6 bases unmatched. The CDR3 is 13 residues long. DNA for the CDR3: TGTGCCAGCAGCTTCCGAGGGGGCGGGGGCTACACCTTC. Protein product: CASSFRGGGGYTF. Together with reference TRBV11-3 and TRBJ1-2, the CDR3 gives the full variable domain: EAGVVQSPRYKIIEKKQPVAFWCNPISGHNTLYWYLQNLGQGPELLIRYENEEAVDDSQLPKDRFSAERLKGVDSTLKIQPAELGDSAVYLCASSFRGGGGYTFGSGTRLTVV.

The chain uses TRBV9 and TRBJ2-7; perhaps TRBD1 as D (5 bases). There are 13 residues in the CDR3. CDR1 is SGDLS and CDR2 is YYNGEE in the germline V gene. V lost 0 bases and J 6 bases, leaving 10 bases between the germline ends. As DNA, the CDR3 is TGTGCCAGCAGCGTAGGACGGACATCCGAGCAGTACTTC. Its translation: CASSVGRTSEQYF.

V is TRBV12-3 or TRBV12-4 and J is TRBJ2-7; a weak D match, TRBD2 (5 bases). This CDR3 spans 13 amino acids. With 3 bases removed from V and 1 base from J, the gap between germline ends came to 7 bases. The CDR3 region has the DNA TGTGCCAGCAGTTTTAGCGTTTCCTACGAGCAGTACTTC. It specifies CASSFSVSYEQYF.

The chain recombines TRBV6-2 or TRBV6-3 with TRBJ1-6; TRBD1 matches 9 bases. The CDR3 extends over 15 amino acids. Germline CDR1 MNHEY, CDR2 SVGEGT. Unmatched junction bases numbered 0, after V lost 0 bases and J lost 6 bases. The CDR3 sequence: CASSYSTGGNSPLHF. CDR3 sequence (DNA): TGTGCCAGCAGTTACTCGACAGGGGGTAATTCACCCCTCCACTTT.

J is TRBJ1-2 and V is TRBV7-9; D uncertain. CDR3 length: 14 amino acids. From germline, CDR1 is SEHNR and CDR2 FQNEAQ (reference sequence). Trimming pared 1 base from V and 2 bases from J, leaving 8 bases between. Written as DNA, the CDR3 is TGTGCCAGCAGCTTAGATGTCCTGAACTATGGCTACACCTTC. This encodes CASSLDVLNYGYTF.

This clone appeared once. The chain recombines TRBV5-6 with TRBJ2-2, with D perhaps TRBD2 (5 bases). V lost 4 bases and J 5 bases, leaving 21 bases between the germline ends. Germline values: CDR1 SGHDT, CDR2 YYEEEE. CDR3 size: 17 residues. CDR3 in DNA: TGTGCCAGCAGCCAACGCCCGAAGGAGCGGCGAACCGGGGAGCTGTTTTTT. It is translated as CASSQRPKERRTGELFF.

The V call is TRBV6-5, the J call TRBJ2-7; 13 nucleotides agree with TRBD2. This CDR3 comprises 13 residues. Per germline, CDR1 MNHEY and CDR2 SVGAGI. J lost 6 bases, V lost 10 bases, and 6 bases had no gene match. CDR3 sequence: CATRTSGSGEQYF. The CDR3 DNA follows: TGTGCCACGAGGACTAGCGGGAGTGGCGAGCAGTACTTC.

The rearrangement uses TRBV18 and TRBJ2-7, with TRBD2 matching over 7 bases. V lost 2 bases to trimming and J lost 0 bases; unmatched junction nucleotides: 7. This CDR3 spans 16 amino acids. In germline, CDR1 is KGHSH, CDR2 LQKENI. The CDR3 DNA reads as TGTGCCAGCTCACCAAGGCATGGGGAGGGCTCCTACGAGCAGTACTTC. As protein: CASSPRHGEGSYEQYF.

The CDR3 loop is CASSQGLAGGYNEQFF. The CDR3 DNA reads as TGTGCCAGCAGCCAGGGACTAGCGGGAGGATACAATGAGCAGTTCTTC. This chain links TRBV3-1 (or the pseudogene TRBV3-2) with TRBJ2-1, with TRBD2 identical over 15 bases. The germline V gene encodes CDR1 LGHDT and CDR2 YNNKEL (reference sequence). V shed 3 bases and J 4 bases; nucleotides not matched to a gene: 1. The CDR3 runs 16 residues.

The V gene is TRBV7-2, the J gene TRBJ1-5; unclear D gene. The CDR3 is 16 residues long. CDR1 and CDR2 from the germline V gene are SGHTA and FQGNSA. Trimming removed 1 base from V and 0 bases from J, with 10 bases in between. As DNA, the CDR3 is TGTGCCAGCAGCTTAGGGTCACCTATTAGCAATCAGCCCCAGCATTTT. This gives the protein CASSLGSPISNQPQHF. The variable domain in full, completed from reference TRBV7-2 and TRBJ1-5, reads GAGVSQSPSNKVTEKGKDVELRCDPISGHTALYWYRQSLGQGLEFLIYFQGNSAPDKSGLPSDRFSAERTGGSVSTLTIQRTQQEDSAVYLCASSLGSPISNQPQHFGDGTRLSIL.

V and J are TRBV30 and TRBJ1-6; 8 bases align to TRBD1. CDR3 length equals 15 residues. Trimming at V came to 2 bases and at J to 8 bases, leaving 8 bases not matched to a gene. Germline V CDR1 and CDR2: GTSNPN, SVGIG (reference sequence). The CDR3 DNA follows: TGTGCCTGGAGTTCGACAGGGACAGGATATTCACCCCTCCACTTT. Translated: CAWSSTGTGYSPLHF.

CDR3 sequence: CASGRKETGGPADTQYF. The CDR3 region has the DNA TGCGCCAGCGGTAGGAAGGAAACGGGAGGGCCAGCAGATACGCAGTATTTT. V and J are TRBV5-1 and TRBJ2-3; TRBD2 aligns across 8 bases. V was pared by 7 bases and J by 4 bases, with 17 bases of the junction left unmatched. Germline-derived CDR1 and CDR2 are SGHRS and YFSETQ. The CDR3 is 17 amino acids.

This clone was counted a single time. J is TRBJ2-5 and V is TRBV2; 7 bases are shared with TRBD1. Germline CDR1 and CDR2: SNHLY and FYNNEI. The CDR3 totals 13 residues. Germline trimming cut 2 bases from V and 4 bases from J; bases unmatched to any gene: 1. The CDR3 loop is CASSEHRGETQYF. In DNA form, the CDR3 reads TGTGCCAGCAGTGAACACAGGGGAGAGACCCAGTACTTC. Filled out from reference TRBV2 and TRBJ2-5, the complete variable domain reads EPEVTQTPSHQVTQMGQEVILRCVPISNHLYFYWYRQILGQKVEFLVSFYNNEISEKSEIFDDQFSVERPDGSNFTLKIRSTKLEDSAMYFCASSEHRGETQYFGPGTRLLVL.

V gene TRBV30 combines with J gene TRBJ1-3, with a possible D match to TRBD1 (5 bases). The V and J ends lost 4 bases and 2 bases respectively, with 9 bases between them. The CDR3 length is 13 residues. The germline V gene encodes CDR1 GTSNPN and CDR2 SVGIG (reference sequence). The chain's CDR3 is CAWTAGTGNTIYF. DNA for the CDR3: TGTGCCTGGACTGCAGGGACTGGAAACACCATATATTTT.

The rearrangement joins TRBV6-5 to TRBJ2-3; a weak D match, TRBD1 (5 bases). The CDR3 contains 15 residues. Trimming cost V 0 bases and J 7 bases, with 14 bases left between them. Germline CDR1 reads MNHEY; CDR2 reads SVGAGI. Here the CDR3 DNA reads TGTGCCAGCAGTTACTCGGGGCGGCTCCGGAATACGCAGTATTTT. This translates into CASSYSGRLRNTQYF.

The gene calls are TRBV15 and TRBJ1-5; D not resolved. CDR1 is LNHNV, CDR2 YYDKDF, per germline (reference sequence). Trimming shortened V by 1 base and J by 0 bases, and 7 bases separated the two germline ends. There are 15 residues in the CDR3. CDR3 loop: CATSRALDSNQPQHF. CDR3 sequence (DNA): TGTGCCACCAGCAGAGCCCTAGATAGCAATCAGCCCCAGCATTTT. Together with reference TRBV15 and TRBJ1-5, the CDR3 gives the full variable domain: DAMVIQNPRYQVTQFGKPVTLSCSQTLNHNVMYWYQQKSSQAPKLLFHYYDKDFNNEADTPDNFQSRRPNTSFCFLDIRSPGLGDTAMYLCATSRALDSNQPQHFGDGTRLSIL.

The chain couples TRBV7-2 to TRBJ2-7; no definite D call. The CDR3 is made up of 13 amino acids. V lost 1 base, J lost 6 bases, and 10 bases lay in between. In germline, CDR1 is SGHTA, CDR2 FQGNSA. CDR3 nucleotide sequence: TGTGCCAGCAGCTTAGAAGAGTCTGGCGAGCAGTACTTC. It codes for CASSLEESGEQYF.

This sequence joins TRBV28 and TRBJ1-3; D unclear. The CDR3 length is 14 residues. V was pared by 9 bases and J by 4 bases, with 16 bases between. Germline lookup yields CDR1 MDHEN and CDR2 SYDVKM. CDR3 nucleotide sequence: TGTGCCAGTTTGGACTCAAGGCGGGGAAACACCATATATTTT. Encoded protein: CASLDSRRGNTIYF.

J is TRBJ2-1 and V is TRBV20-1, with 10 bases fitting TRBD2. CDR1 DFQATT and CDR2 SNEGSKA come from the germline V gene (reference sequence). The CDR3 has 13 amino acids. With V trimmed by 3 bases and J by 8 bases, 4 bases remained unmatched. CDR3 in amino acids: CSASLAGVHEQFF. CDR3 DNA sequence: TGCAGTGCTAGTCTAGCGGGAGTGCATGAGCAGTTCTTC.

The V gene is TRBV28, the J gene TRBJ2-3; 10 bases align to TRBD2. The CDR3 consists of 15 residues. J lost 6 bases, V lost 4 bases, and 7 bases had no gene match. Germline CDR1 is MDHEN and CDR2 is SYDVKM. CDR3 in amino acids: CASSYQAGGLDTQYF. The CDR3 bases are TGTGCCAGCAGTTACCAAGCGGGAGGGCTCGATACGCAGTATTTT. The full variable domain, completed using reference TRBV28 and TRBJ2-3, is DVKVTQSSRYLVKRTGEKVFLECVQDMDHENMFWYRQDPGLGLRLIYFSYDVKMKEKGDIPEGYSVSREKKERFSLILESASTNQTSMYLCASSYQAGGLDTQYFGPGTRLTVL.

This clone was counted only a few times. The chain uses TRBV29-1 and TRBJ1-1; 9 nucleotides match TRBD1. V gave up 5 bases and J gave up 6 bases; unmatched junction bases: 4. Germline lookup yields CDR1 SQVTM and CDR2 ANQGSEA. The length of the CDR3 is 12 residues. The CDR3 bases are TGCAGCGTTAGAGGGGACAGGGCTGAAGCTTTCTTT. Translating gives CSVRGDRAEAFF.

The chain has TRBV19 and TRBJ2-1; 8 positions agree with TRBD1. The trim removed 6 bases at V and 4 bases at J, leaving 8 bases unmatched. Germline V CDR1 and CDR2: LNHDA, SQIVND (reference sequence). CDR3 size: 15 residues. The CDR3 spells CASSTDRQGYNEQFF. CDR3 in DNA: TGTGCCAGTAGCACTGACAGACAGGGGTACAATGAGCAGTTCTTC.

The CDR3 here is CASREQGNSYEQYF. The CDR3 DNA reads TGTGCCAGCAGGGAGCAGGGGAACTCCTACGAGCAGTACTTC. The V and J genes are TRBV11-2 and TRBJ2-7; D might be TRBD1 (6 bases). Trimming took 6 bases from V and 0 from J, leaving 12 bases between them. This CDR3 is 14 amino acids long. Germline V gene sequence: CDR1 SGHAT, CDR2 FQNNGV.

CDR3 coding DNA: TGTGCCAGCAGCTTGGCTTATAGCAATCAGCCCCAGCATTTT. Translated, it gives CASSLAYSNQPQHF. The chain links TRBV7-2 to TRBJ1-5; D not resolved. Germline-derived CDR1 and CDR2 are SGHTA and FQGNSA. The V end was cut by 3 bases, the J end by 0 bases, with 6 bases between. The CDR3 spans 14 residues.

The V gene is TRBV11-2, the J gene TRBJ2-1; TRBD2 aligns across 8 bases. The V segment lost 5 bases and the J segment 4 bases; nucleotides outside the gene matches: 7. CDR1 is SGHAT and CDR2 is FQNNGV in the germline V gene. The CDR3 contains 15 residues. In nucleotides, the CDR3 is TGTGCCAGCAGCCTCCGGGAGGGCCGGTACAATGAGCAGTTCTTC. Translated, it gives CASSLREGRYNEQFF.